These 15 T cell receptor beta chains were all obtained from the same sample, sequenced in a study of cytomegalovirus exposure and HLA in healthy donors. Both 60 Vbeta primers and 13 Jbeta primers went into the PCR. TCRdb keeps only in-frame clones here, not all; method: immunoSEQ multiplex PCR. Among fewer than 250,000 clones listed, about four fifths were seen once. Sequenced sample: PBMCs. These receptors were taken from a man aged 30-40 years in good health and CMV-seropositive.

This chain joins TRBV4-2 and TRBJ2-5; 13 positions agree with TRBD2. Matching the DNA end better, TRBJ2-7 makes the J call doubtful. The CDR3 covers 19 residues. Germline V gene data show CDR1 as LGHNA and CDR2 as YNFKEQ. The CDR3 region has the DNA TGTGCCAGCAGCCGCGGACTAGCGGGGGCAACCCGCGCCTCCTACGAGCAGTACTTC. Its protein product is CASSRGLAGATRASYEQYF.

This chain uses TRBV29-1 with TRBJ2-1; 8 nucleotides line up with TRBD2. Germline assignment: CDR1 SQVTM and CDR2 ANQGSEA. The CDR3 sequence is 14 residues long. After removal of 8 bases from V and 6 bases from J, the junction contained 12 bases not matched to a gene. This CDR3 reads CSLSGASWGNEQFF. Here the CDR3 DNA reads TGCAGCCTTAGCGGGGCTAGCTGGGGCAATGAGCAGTTCTTC.

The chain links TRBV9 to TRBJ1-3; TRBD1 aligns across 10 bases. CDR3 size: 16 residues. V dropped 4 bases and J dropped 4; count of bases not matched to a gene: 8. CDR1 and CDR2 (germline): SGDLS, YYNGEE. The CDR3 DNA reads TGTGCCAGCAGCCCGAGGGACAGGGGCGGGGGAAACACCATATATTTT. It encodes CASSPRDRGGGNTIYF.

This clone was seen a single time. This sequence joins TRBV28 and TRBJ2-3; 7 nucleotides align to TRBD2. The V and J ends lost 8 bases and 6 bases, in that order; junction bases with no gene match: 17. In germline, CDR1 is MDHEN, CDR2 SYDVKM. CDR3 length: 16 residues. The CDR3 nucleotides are TGTGCCAGCTCCCGAGGCCGGGGGGTTTCTAGGGATACGCAGTATTTT. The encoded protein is CASSRGRGVSRDTQYF.

Written as DNA, the CDR3 is TGTGCCACCAGAACCCCGACAGAACCCTATGGCTACACCTTC. Its translation is CATRTPTEPYGYTF. The V and J genes are TRBV28 and TRBJ1-2; D may be TRBD1 (5 bases). Trimming stripped 10 bases from V and 4 bases from J, with 19 bases between. Germline assignment: CDR1 MDHEN and CDR2 SYDVKM. This CDR3 spans 14 amino acids.

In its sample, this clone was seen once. CDR3 DNA: TGTGCCAGCAGCCCCCAAACTGAGGGTGAAGCTTTCTTT. This encodes CASSPQTEGEAFF. This chain uses TRBV5-6 with TRBJ1-1; D ambiguous. The V end was cut by 4 bases, the J end by 7 bases, with 14 bases between. The CDR3 length is 13 residues. The germline V gene has CDR1 SGHDT and CDR2 YYEEEE.

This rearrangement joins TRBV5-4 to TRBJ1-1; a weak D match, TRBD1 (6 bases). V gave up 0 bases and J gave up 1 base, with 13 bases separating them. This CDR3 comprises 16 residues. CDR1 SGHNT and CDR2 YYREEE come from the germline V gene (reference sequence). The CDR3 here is CASSLAGATSNTEAFF. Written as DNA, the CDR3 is TGTGCCAGCAGCTTGGCAGGGGCGACCTCGAACACTGAAGCTTTCTTT.

Here the CDR3 DNA reads TGCGCCAGCAGCTTGAGGACAGGGGGCAGGTACGAGCAGTACTTC. Translated: CASSLRTGGRYEQYF. The chain recombines TRBV5-1 with TRBJ2-7; 11 bases match TRBD1. The CDR3 runs 15 residues. CDR1 is SGHRS and CDR2 is YFSETQ in the germline V gene. J gave up 4 bases and V 1 base, and 4 bases lay outside the gene matches. The variable domain in full, completed from reference TRBV5-1 and TRBJ2-7, reads KAGVTQTPRYLIKTRGQQVTLSCSPISGHRSVSWYQQTPGQGLQFLFEYFSETQRNKGNFPGRFSGRQFSNSRSEMNVSTLELGDSALYLCASSLRTGGRYEQYFGPGTRLTVT.

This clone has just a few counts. CDR3 coding DNA: TGTGCCAGCAGCCCGACAGGGTGGGAGCAGTACTTC. It yields the protein CASSPTGWEQYF. This rearrangement joins TRBV5-8 to TRBJ2-7; TRBD1 aligns across 7 bases. CDR3 length equals 12 residues. The ends lost 4 bases at V and 7 bases at J; junction bases unmatched: 5. CDR1 and CDR2 (germline): SGHTS, YDEGEE.

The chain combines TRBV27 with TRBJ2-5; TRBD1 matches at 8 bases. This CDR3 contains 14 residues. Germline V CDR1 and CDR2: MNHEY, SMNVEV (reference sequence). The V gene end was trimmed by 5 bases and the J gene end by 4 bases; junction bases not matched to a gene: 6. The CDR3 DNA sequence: TGTGCCAGCAGTACGACAGGGGTACGAGAGACCCAGTACTTC. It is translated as CASSTTGVRETQYF.

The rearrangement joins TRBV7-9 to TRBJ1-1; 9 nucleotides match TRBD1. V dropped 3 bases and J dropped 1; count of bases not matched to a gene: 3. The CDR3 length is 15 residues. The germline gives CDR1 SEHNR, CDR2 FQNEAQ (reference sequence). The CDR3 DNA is TGTGCCAGCAGCTTGGACAGGGGATCGAACACTGAAGCTTTCTTT. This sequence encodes CASSLDRGSNTEAFF.

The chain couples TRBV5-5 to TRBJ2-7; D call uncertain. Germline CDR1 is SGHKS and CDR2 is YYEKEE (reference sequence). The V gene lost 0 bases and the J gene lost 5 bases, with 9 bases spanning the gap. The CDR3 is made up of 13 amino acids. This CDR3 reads CASSLEQVHEQYF. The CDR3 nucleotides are TGTGCCAGCAGCTTGGAGCAAGTCCACGAGCAGTACTTC.

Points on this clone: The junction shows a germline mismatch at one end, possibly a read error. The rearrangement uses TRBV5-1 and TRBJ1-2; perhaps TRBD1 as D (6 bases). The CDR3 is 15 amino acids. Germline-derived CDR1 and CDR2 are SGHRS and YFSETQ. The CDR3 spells CASSPNPGRGYGYTF. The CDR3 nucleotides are TGCGCAAGCAGCCCAAATCCCGGCAGGGGCTATGGCTACACCTTC.

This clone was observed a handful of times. The CDR3 here is CSVVTRPNSGEKLFF. The CDR3 region has the DNA TGCAGCGTTGTTACTAGACCCAACTCAGGTGAAAAACTGTTTTTT. The chain carries TRBV29-1 and TRBJ1-4, with unresolved D. The germline CDR1 and CDR2 sequences are SQVTM and ANQGSEA. Trimming shortened V by 4 bases and J by 7 bases, and 19 bases separated the two germline ends. This CDR3 is built from 15 residues.

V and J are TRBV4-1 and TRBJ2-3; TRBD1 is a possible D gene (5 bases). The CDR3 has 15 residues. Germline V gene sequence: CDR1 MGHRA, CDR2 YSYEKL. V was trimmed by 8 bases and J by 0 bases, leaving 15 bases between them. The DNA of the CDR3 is TGCGCCAGCTCTCAGCAGACAGCTAGCACAGATACGCAGTATTTT. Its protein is CASSQQTASTDTQYF.